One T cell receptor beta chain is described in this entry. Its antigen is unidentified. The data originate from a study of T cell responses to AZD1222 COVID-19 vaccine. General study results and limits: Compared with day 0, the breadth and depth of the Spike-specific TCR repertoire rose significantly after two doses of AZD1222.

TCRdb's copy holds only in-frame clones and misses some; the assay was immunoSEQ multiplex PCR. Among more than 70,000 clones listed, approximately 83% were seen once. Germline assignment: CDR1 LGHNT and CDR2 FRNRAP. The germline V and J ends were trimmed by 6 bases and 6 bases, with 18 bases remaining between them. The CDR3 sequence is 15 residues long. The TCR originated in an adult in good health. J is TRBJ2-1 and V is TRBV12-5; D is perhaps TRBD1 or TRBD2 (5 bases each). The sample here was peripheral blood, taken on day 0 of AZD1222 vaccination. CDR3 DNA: TGTGCTAGTGGCCCCCGGGACGGCTATGTCAATGAGCAGTTCTTC. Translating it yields CASGPRDGYVNEQFF.